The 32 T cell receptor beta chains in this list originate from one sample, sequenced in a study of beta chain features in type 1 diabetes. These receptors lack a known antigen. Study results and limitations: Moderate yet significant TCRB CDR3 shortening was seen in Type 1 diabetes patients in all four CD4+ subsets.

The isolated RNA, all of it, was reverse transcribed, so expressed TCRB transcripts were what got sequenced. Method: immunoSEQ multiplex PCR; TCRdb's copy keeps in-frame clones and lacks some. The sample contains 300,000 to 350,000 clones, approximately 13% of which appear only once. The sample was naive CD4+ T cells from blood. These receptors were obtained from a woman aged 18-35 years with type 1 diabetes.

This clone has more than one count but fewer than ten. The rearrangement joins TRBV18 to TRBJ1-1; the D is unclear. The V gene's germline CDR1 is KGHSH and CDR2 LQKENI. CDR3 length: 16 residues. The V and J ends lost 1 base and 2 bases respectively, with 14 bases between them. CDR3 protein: CASSPRQSAKNTEAFF. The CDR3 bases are TGTGCCAGCTCACCACGGCAGAGCGCTAAAAACACTGAAGCTTTCTTT. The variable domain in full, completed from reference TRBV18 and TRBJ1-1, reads NAGVMQNPRHLVRRRGQEARLRCSPMKGHSHVYWYRQLPEEGLKFMVYLQKENIIDESGMPKERFSAEFPKEGPSILRIQQVVRGDSAAYFCASSPRQSAKNTEAFFGQGTRLTVV.

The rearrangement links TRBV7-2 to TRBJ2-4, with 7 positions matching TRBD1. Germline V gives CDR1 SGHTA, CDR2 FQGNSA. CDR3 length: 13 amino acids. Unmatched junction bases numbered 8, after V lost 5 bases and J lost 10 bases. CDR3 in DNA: TGTGCCAGCAGCCAGGGACAGTCGGGGATTCAGTACTTC. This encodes CASSQGQSGIQYF.

The CDR3: CASSLDGQVQTQYF. CDR3 nucleotides: TGTGCCAGCAGCTTAGACGGCCAGGTTCAGACCCAGTACTTC. This chain uses TRBV11-2 with TRBJ2-5; no definite D call. CDR1 and CDR2 from the germline V gene are SGHAT and FQNNGV. The CDR3 is 14 residues long. The V gene lost 0 bases and the J gene lost 6 bases, with 11 bases spanning the gap. Supplemented by reference TRBV11-2 and TRBJ2-5, the full variable domain reads EAGVAQSPRYKIIEKRQSVAFWCNPISGHATLYWYQQILGQGPKLLIQFQNNGVVDDSQLPKDRFSAERLKGVDSTLKIQPAKLEDSAVYLCASSLDGQVQTQYFGPGTRLLVL.

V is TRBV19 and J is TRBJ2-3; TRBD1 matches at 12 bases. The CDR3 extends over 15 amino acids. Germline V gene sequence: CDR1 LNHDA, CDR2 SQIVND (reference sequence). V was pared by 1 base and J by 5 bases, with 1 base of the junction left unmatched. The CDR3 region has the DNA TGTGCCAGTAGTATAGGGGACAGGGGGCAAGATACGCAGTATTTT. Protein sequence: CASSIGDRGQDTQYF. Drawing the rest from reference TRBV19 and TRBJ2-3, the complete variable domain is DGGITQSPKYLFRKEGQNVTLSCEQNLNHDAMYWYRQDPGQGLRLIYYSQIVNDFQKGDIAEGYSVSREKKESFPLTVTSAQKNPTAFYLCASSIGDRGQDTQYFGPGTRLTVL.

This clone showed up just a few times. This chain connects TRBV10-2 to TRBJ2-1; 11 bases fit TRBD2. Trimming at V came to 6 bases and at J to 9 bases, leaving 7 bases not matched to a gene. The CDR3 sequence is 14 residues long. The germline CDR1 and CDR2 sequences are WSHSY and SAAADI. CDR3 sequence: CASRTLAGVTEQFF. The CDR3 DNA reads TGCGCCAGCAGAACACTAGCGGGAGTCACTGAGCAGTTCTTC.

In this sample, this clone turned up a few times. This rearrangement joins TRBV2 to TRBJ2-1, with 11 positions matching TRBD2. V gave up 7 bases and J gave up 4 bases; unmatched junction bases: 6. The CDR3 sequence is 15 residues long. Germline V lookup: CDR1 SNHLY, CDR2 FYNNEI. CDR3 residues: CASKQLAGDYNEQFF. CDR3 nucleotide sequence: TGTGCCAGCAAACAACTAGCGGGGGATTACAATGAGCAGTTCTTC. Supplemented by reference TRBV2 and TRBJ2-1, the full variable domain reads EPEVTQTPSHQVTQMGQEVILRCVPISNHLYFYWYRQILGQKVEFLVSFYNNEISEKSEIFDDQFSVERPDGSNFTLKIRSTKLEDSAMYFCASKQLAGDYNEQFFGPGTRLTVL.

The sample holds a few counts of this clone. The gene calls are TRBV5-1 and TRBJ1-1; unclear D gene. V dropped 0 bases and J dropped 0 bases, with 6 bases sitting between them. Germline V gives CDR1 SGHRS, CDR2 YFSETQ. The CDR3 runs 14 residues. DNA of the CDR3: TGCGCCAGCAGCTTGGAGGAGATGAACACTGAAGCTTTCTTT. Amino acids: CASSLEEMNTEAFF.

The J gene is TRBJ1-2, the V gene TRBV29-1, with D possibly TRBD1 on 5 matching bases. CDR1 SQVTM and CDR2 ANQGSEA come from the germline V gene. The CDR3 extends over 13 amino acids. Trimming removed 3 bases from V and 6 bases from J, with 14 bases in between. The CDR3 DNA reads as TGCAGCGTTGACCCGGGGGGAGCAGATGGCTACACCTTC. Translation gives CSVDPGGADGYTF.

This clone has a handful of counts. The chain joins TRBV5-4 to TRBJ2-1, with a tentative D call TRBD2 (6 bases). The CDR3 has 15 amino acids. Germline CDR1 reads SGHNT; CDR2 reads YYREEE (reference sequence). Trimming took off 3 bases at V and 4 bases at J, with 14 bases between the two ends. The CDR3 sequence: CASSSGGLEYNEQFF. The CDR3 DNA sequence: TGTGCCAGCAGCTCCGGGGGACTGGAGTACAATGAGCAGTTCTTC.

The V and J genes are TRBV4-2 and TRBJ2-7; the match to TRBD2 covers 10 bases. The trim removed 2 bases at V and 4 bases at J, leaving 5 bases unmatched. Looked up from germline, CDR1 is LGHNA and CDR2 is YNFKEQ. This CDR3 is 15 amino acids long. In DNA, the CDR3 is TGTGCCAGCAGCCAATCTAGCGGGAGAGGGTACGAGCAGTACTTC. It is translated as CASSQSSGRGYEQYF.

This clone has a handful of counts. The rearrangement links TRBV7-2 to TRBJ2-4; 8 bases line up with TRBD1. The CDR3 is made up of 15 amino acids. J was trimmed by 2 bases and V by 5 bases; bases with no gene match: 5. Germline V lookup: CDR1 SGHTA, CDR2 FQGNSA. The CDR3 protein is CASSPGGPTKNIQYF. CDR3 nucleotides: TGTGCCAGCAGCCCAGGGGGCCCCACCAAAAACATTCAGTACTTC.

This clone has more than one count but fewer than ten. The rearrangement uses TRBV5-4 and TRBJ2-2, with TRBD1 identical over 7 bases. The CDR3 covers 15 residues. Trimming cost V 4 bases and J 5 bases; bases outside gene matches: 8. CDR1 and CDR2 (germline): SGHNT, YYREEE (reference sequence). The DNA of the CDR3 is TGTGCCAGCAGCCCGACAGGGTTCAGTACCGGGGAGCTGTTTTTT. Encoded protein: CASSPTGFSTGELFF.

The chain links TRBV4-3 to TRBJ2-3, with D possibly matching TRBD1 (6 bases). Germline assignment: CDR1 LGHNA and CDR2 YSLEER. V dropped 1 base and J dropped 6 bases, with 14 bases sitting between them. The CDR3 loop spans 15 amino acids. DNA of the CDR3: TGCGCCAGCAGCCAAGGGTGGGGTGGGGGCGATACGCAGTATTTT. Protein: CASSQGWGGGDTQYF.

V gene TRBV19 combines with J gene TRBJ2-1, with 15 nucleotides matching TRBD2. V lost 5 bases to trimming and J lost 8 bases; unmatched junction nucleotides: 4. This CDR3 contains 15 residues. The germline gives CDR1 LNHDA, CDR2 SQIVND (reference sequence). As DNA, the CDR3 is TGTGCCAGTAGTCCCGGGACTAGCGGGAGGTATGAGCAGTTCTTC. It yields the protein CASSPGTSGRYEQFF.

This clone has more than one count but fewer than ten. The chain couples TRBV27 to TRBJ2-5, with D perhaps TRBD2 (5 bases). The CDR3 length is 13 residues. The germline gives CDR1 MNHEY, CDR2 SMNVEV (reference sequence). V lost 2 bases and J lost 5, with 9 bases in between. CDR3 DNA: TGTGCCAGCAGTTTACGGGGAAGGGAGACCCAGTACTTC. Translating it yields CASSLRGRETQYF.

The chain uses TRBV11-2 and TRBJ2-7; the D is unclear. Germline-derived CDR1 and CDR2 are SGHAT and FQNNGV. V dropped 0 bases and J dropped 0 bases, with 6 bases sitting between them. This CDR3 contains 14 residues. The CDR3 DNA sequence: TGTGCCAGCAGCTTAGAGCGGAGCTCCTACGAGCAGTACGTC. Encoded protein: CASSLERSSYEQYV.

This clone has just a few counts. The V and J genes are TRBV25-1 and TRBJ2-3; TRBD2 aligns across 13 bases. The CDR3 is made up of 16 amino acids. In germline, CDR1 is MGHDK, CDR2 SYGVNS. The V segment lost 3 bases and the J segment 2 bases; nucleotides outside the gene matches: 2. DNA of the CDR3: TGTGCCAGCAGTGACACTAGCGGGAGGGCCACAGATACGCAGTATTTT. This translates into CASSDTSGRATDTQYF.

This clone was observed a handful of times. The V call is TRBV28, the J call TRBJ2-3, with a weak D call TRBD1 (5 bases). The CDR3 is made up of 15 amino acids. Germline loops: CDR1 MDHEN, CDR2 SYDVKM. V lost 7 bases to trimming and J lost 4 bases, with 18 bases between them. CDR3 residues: CASTWAGLISDTQYF. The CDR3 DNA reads TGTGCCAGCACCTGGGCAGGGCTGATCTCAGATACGCAGTATTTT.

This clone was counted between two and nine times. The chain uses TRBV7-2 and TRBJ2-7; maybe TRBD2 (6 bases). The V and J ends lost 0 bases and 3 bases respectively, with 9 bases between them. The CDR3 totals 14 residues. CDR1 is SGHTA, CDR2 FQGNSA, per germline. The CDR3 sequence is CASSLARDFYEQYF. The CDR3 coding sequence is TGTGCCAGCAGCTTAGCCAGGGACTTCTACGAGCAGTACTTC.

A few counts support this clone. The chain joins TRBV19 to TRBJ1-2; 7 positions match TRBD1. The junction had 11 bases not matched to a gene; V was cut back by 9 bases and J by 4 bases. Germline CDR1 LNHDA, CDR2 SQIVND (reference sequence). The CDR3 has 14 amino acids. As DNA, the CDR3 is TGTGCCAGCAAACCACAGGGGACCTCCTATGGCTACACCTTC. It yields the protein CASKPQGTSYGYTF.

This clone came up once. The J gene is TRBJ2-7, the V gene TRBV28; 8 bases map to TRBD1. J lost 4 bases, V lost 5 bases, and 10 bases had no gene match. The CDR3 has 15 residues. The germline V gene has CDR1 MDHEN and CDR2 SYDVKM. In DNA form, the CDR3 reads TGTGCCAGCAGTCCACCGAGACAGGGGAGGTACGAGCAGTACTTC. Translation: CASSPPRQGRYEQYF.

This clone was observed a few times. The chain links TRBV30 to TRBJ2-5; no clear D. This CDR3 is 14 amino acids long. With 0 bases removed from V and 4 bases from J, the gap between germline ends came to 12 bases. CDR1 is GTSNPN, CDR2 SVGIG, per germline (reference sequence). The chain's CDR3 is CAWSVLSTSETQYF. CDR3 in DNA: TGTGCCTGGAGTGTACTTAGTACTTCAGAGACCCAGTACTTC.

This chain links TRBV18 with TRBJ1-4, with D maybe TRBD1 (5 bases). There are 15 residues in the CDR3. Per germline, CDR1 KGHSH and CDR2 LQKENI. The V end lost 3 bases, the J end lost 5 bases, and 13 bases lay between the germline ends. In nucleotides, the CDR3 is TGTGCCAGCTCACCGCCACGGGGGGTGAATGAAAAACTGTTTTTT. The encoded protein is CASSPPRGVNEKLFF.

This chain's CDR3 is CASKKHRGWPDEQYV. The CDR3 bases are TGTGCCAGCAAAAAACACCGGGGGTGGCCCGACGAGCAGTACGTC. The V gene is TRBV9, the J gene TRBJ2-7, with a tentative D call TRBD2 (6 bases). V was pared by 6 bases and J by 5 bases, with 21 bases between. Germline lookup yields CDR1 SGDLS and CDR2 YYNGEE. This CDR3 is built from 15 residues.

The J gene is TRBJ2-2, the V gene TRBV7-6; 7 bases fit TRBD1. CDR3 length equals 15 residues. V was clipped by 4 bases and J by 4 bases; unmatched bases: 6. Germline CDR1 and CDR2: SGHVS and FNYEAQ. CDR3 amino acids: CASSYRGRGTGELFF. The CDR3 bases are TGTGCCAGCAGCTACAGGGGACGCGGCACCGGGGAGCTGTTTTTT.

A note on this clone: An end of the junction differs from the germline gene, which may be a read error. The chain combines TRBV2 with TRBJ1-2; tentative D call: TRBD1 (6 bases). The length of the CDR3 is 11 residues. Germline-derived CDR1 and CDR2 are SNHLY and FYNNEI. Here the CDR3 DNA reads TGTGCCAGCAGTGTGAGGGCAGGGGTTTTCTTC. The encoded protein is CASSVRAGVFF.

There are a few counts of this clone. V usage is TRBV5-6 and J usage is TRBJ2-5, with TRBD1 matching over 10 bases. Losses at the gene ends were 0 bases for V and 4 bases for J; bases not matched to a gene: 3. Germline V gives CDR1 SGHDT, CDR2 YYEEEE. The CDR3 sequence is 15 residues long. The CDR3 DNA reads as TGTGCCAGCAGCTTGGAGACAGGGGGCGGAGAGACCCAGTACTTC. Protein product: CASSLETGGGETQYF.

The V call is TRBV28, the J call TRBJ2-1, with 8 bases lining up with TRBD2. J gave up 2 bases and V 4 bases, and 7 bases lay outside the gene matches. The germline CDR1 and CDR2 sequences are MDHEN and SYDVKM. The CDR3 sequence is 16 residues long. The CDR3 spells CASSSTLAEAYNEQFF. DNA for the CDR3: TGTGCCAGCAGTTCGACACTAGCGGAGGCCTACAATGAGCAGTTCTTC.

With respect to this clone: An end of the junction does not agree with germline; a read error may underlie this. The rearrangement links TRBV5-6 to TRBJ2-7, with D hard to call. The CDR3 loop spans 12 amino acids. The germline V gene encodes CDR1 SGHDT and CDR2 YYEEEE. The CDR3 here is CASSLRVSTMDF. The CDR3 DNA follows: TGTGCCAGCAGCTTGCGGGTTTCTACAATGGACTTC. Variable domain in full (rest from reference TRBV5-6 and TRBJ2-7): DAGVTQSPTHLIKTRGQQVTLRCSPKSGHDTVSWYQQALGQGPQFIFQYYEEEERQRGNFPDRFSGHQFPNYSSELNVNALLLGDSALYLCASSLRVSTMDFGPGTRLTVT.

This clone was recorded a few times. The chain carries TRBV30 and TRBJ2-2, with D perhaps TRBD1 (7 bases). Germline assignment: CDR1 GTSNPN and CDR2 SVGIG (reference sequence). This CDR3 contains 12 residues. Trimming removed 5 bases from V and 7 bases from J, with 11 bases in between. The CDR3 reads CAWGGDSGELFF. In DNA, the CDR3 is TGTGCCTGGGGCGGGGACAGCGGGGAGCTGTTTTTT.

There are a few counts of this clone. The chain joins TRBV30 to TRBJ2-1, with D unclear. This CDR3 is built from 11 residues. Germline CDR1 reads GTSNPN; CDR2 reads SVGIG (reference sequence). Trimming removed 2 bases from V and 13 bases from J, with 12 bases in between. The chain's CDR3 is CAWSLSPEQFF. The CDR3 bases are TGTGCCTGGAGTTTGAGTCCCGAACAGTTCTTC.

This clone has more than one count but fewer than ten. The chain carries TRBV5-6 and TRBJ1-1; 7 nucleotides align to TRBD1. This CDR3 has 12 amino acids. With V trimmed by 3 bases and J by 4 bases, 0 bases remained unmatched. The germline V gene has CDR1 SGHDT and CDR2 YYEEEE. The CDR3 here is CASSWTGTEAFF. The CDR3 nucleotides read TGTGCCAGCAGCTGGACAGGCACTGAAGCTTTCTTT.